What follows describes a single T cell receptor beta chain. The germline gives CDR1 SGHRS, CDR2 YFSETQ. The V and J ends lost 0 bases and 3 bases, in that order; junction bases with no gene match: 9. The CDR3 extends over 16 amino acids. This sample was included in a study of shared clonotypes between healthy human individuals. Each PCR replicate from the sorted subsets contained 150 to 200 ng DNA, which is tens of thousands of T cell genomes. TCRdb's table, derived via immunoSEQ multiplex PCR, lists solely in-frame clones and lacks some. The sample includes around 1,100,000 clones, 77% of them seen just once.

The origin of this receptor is a man younger than 35 in good health. Some clones in this sample may be carry-over from other donors' samples. Sequences were obtained from memory CD4+ T cells from PBMCs. The subset denotes: CD45RA-negative fraction. The gene calls are TRBV5-1 and TRBJ2-7, with 7 bases fitting TRBD2. The CDR3 here is CASSLDVAGEGYEQYF. The CDR3 coding sequence is TGCGCCAGCAGCTTGGACGTCGCGGGAGAGGGCTACGAGCAGTACTTC.